The 25 T cell receptor beta chains listed next were all sequenced from one sample in a study of radiation and T cells in renal cell carcinoma. The time point was: blood 2 weeks post-SBRT. Regarding treatment: 15 Gy SBRT to primary tumor, nephrectomy 4 weeks later. TCRdb's copy holds only in-frame clones and misses some; the assay was immunoSEQ multiplex PCR. The sample shows around 86,000 clones, approximately 83% of them seen only once. The sample here was blood, taken from a patient whose treatment included radiotherapy and nephrectomy. The receptors derive from a woman aged 45 to 65 with renal cell carcinoma.

This chain links TRBV6-1 with TRBJ1-4; D is undetermined. V dropped 5 bases and J dropped 1 base, with 11 bases sitting between them. The CDR3 loop spans 15 amino acids. Germline lookup yields CDR1 MNHNS and CDR2 SASEGT. CDR3 region: CASSRRAGTNEKLFF. The DNA of the CDR3 is TGTGCCAGCAGTCGGCGGGCGGGAACTAATGAAAAACTGTTTTTT.

The chain recombines TRBV5-5 with TRBJ2-2, with 9 bases matching TRBD1. The germline V gene has CDR1 SGHKS and CDR2 YYEKEE (reference sequence). The ends lost 4 bases at V and 0 bases at J; junction bases unmatched: 4. The CDR3 spans 16 residues. The CDR3 DNA is TGTGCCAGCAGCCTAGGACAGGGGACGAACACCGGGGAGCTGTTTTTT. Translated: CASSLGQGTNTGELFF.

This chain links TRBV5-1 with TRBJ1-4; TRBD1 might be the D (5 bases). V lost 4 bases and J lost 5, with 18 bases in between. This CDR3 is built from 16 residues. CDR1 and CDR2 (germline): SGHRS, YFSETQ. Here the CDR3 DNA reads TGCGCCAGCAGCCTAATTCCGGGGCGATGGAATGAAAAACTGTTTTTT. The encoded protein is CASSLIPGRWNEKLFF.

The chain uses TRBV19 and TRBJ2-4; 13 bases align to TRBD2. This CDR3 spans 17 amino acids. The J segment lost 8 bases and the V segment lost 5 bases, leaving 12 bases of the junction unmatched. The germline CDR1 and CDR2 sequences are LNHDA and SQIVND (reference sequence). CDR3 sequence (DNA): TGTGCCAGTAGTCCCCATGGGACTAGCGGGAAGGGGTACATTCAGTACTTC. This translates into CASSPHGTSGKGYIQYF.

The chain couples TRBV9 to TRBJ2-3; D remains unclear. The CDR3 spans 11 residues. Trimming removed 7 bases from V and 1 base from J, with 4 bases in between. Germline assignment: CDR1 SGDLS and CDR2 YYNGEE. CDR3 region: CASGGTDTQYF. The CDR3 DNA follows: TGTGCCAGCGGAGGCACAGATACGCAGTATTTT.

V usage is TRBV4-3 and J usage is TRBJ1-2; the D gene is possibly TRBD1 (6 bases). The CDR3 has 15 residues. V was trimmed by 1 base and J by 4 bases, leaving 13 bases between them. Germline CDR1 and CDR2: LGHNA and YSLEER. The CDR3 nucleotides read TGCGCCAGCAGCCAAGGAACAGGGTTCCTCTATGGCTACACCTTC. This encodes CASSQGTGFLYGYTF.

The rearrangement links TRBV7-3 to TRBJ1-1; no reliable D call. The length of the CDR3 is 13 residues. Per the germline V gene, CDR1 is SGHTA and CDR2 is FQGTGA. V shed 4 bases and J shed 1 base, with 7 bases lying between them. CDR3 sequence: CASSSDGNTEAFF. The CDR3 DNA reads TGTGCCAGCAGCTCGGACGGGAACACTGAAGCTTTCTTT.

The chain uses TRBV5-1 and TRBJ2-7; 10 bases align to TRBD1. J was trimmed by 2 bases and V by 3 bases; bases with no gene match: 8. This CDR3 contains 16 residues. Germline-derived CDR1 and CDR2 are SGHRS and YFSETQ. The CDR3 here is CASSSIPGQGTYEQYF. The CDR3 DNA is TGCGCCAGCAGCTCCATTCCGGGACAGGGGACCTACGAGCAGTACTTC.

The chain has TRBV5-8 and TRBJ1-1; D unclear. This CDR3 has 13 residues. V gave up 2 bases and J gave up 2 bases, with 7 bases separating them. In germline, CDR1 is SGHTS, CDR2 YDEGEE. The CDR3 nucleotides read TGTGCCAGCAGCTTACGTCATAACACTGAAGCTTTCTTT. Encoded protein: CASSLRHNTEAFF.

This clone has a handful of counts. The chain links TRBV19 to TRBJ1-3; D is unresolved. The CDR3 spans 13 residues. Germline assignment: CDR1 LNHDA and CDR2 SQIVND (reference sequence). The germline V and J ends were trimmed by 9 bases and 2 bases, with 11 bases remaining between them. In DNA form, the CDR3 reads TGTGCCAGCACGCGGTCCGCTGGAAACACCATATATTTT. Translated: CASTRSAGNTIYF.

The rearrangement uses TRBV27 and TRBJ1-2, with D unresolved. Per the germline V gene, CDR1 is MNHEY and CDR2 is SMNVEV (reference sequence). V lost 5 bases and J lost 4, with 17 bases in between. This CDR3 has 15 amino acids. CDR3 sequence: CASSKDVPNFYGYTF. The CDR3 DNA follows: TGTGCCAGCAGTAAGGACGTACCAAATTTCTATGGCTACACCTTC.

The V call is TRBV6-1, the J call TRBJ1-4, with TRBD1 matching 7 bases. Germline V CDR1 and CDR2: MNHNS, SASEGT. The J segment lost 7 bases and the V segment lost 4 bases, leaving 9 bases of the junction unmatched. The CDR3 covers 15 residues. The CDR3 coding sequence is TGTGCCAGCAGTGCTCGAACAGGGGAGGGTGAAAAACTGTTTTTT. Its protein product is CASSARTGEGEKLFF.

In its sample, this clone was seen once. V and J are TRBV10-1 and TRBJ2-7; TRBD1 matches 10 bases. The V gene end was trimmed by 4 bases and the J gene end by 5 bases; junction bases not matched to a gene: 5. The CDR3 loop spans 14 amino acids. Per germline, CDR1 WNHNN and CDR2 SYGVQD (reference sequence). The CDR3 DNA is TGCGCCAGCAGTGGTCGAGGACAGGGGGACGAGCAGTACTTC. Translation gives CASSGRGQGDEQYF.

CDR3 sequence: CASSQGLAGVGVSYEQYF. The CDR3 bases are TGCGCCAGCAGCCAAGGACTAGCGGGAGTCGGTGTGTCCTACGAGCAGTACTTC. The chain couples TRBV4-1 to TRBJ2-7, with 12 nucleotides matching TRBD2. V lost 1 base and J lost 1; bases outside the gene matches: 8. CDR1 MGHRA and CDR2 YSYEKL come from the germline V gene. This CDR3 is built from 18 residues.

The rearrangement uses TRBV7-2 and TRBJ1-1; no clear D gene. The length of the CDR3 is 13 residues. V was cut by 3 bases and J by 1 base, with 6 bases left in between. Per germline, CDR1 SGHTA and CDR2 FQGNSA. Here the CDR3 DNA reads TGTGCCAGCAGCTTCTGGGGGAACACTGAAGCTTTCTTT. Amino acids: CASSFWGNTEAFF.

The rearrangement uses TRBV15 and TRBJ2-7; D remains unclear. Germline V CDR1 and CDR2: LNHNV, YYDKDF (reference sequence). The CDR3 runs to 14 residues. V lost 0 bases to trimming and J lost 3 bases, with 9 bases between them. The CDR3 sequence: CATSRERRSYEQYF. The CDR3 DNA is TGTGCCACCAGCAGAGAACGACGGAGCTACGAGCAGTACTTC. Complete variable domain (other parts from reference TRBV15 and TRBJ2-7): DAMVIQNPRYQVTQFGKPVTLSCSQTLNHNVMYWYQQKSSQAPKLLFHYYDKDFNNEADTPDNFQSRRPNTSFCFLDIRSPGLGDTAMYLCATSRERRSYEQYFGPGTRLTVT.

In the case of this clone: At one end the junction does not follow the germline gene, possibly because of a read error. This rearrangement joins TRBV2 to TRBJ2-7; D may be TRBD1 or TRBD2 (5 bases each). CDR3 length equals 12 residues. CDR1 is SNHLY, CDR2 FYNNEI, per germline. This CDR3 reads CASSGAGTGSNF. DNA for the CDR3: TGTGCCAGCAGTGGAGCCGGGACCGGTTCGAACTTC.

The chain combines TRBV5-1 with TRBJ2-1, with unresolved D. Germline V gene sequence: CDR1 SGHRS, CDR2 YFSETQ. The V end was cut by 0 bases, the J end by 2 bases, with 3 bases between. This CDR3 comprises 13 residues. This CDR3 is CASSLGAYNEQFF. DNA of the CDR3: TGCGCCAGCAGCTTGGGGGCCTACAATGAGCAGTTCTTC.

This chain uses TRBV10-1 with TRBJ2-7; TRBD2 might be the D (6 bases). Trimming shortened V by 6 bases and J by 2 bases, and 20 bases separated the two germline ends. Germline values: CDR1 WNHNN, CDR2 SYGVQD (reference sequence). The CDR3 is 16 amino acids. CDR3 loop: CASRDYRDPRAYEQYF. DNA of the CDR3: TGCGCCAGCAGGGACTACCGGGACCCGAGGGCCTACGAGCAGTACTTC.

The rearrangement joins TRBV7-2 to TRBJ2-4; a possible D gene is TRBD1 (6 bases). Deletions cut 1 base from V and 0 bases from J, with 7 bases between. The CDR3 extends over 15 amino acids. Germline loops: CDR1 SGHTA, CDR2 FQGNSA. CDR3 loop: CASSLGQVAKNIQYF. The CDR3 DNA is TGTGCCAGCAGCTTAGGACAGGTAGCCAAAAACATTCAGTACTTC. Using reference TRBV7-2 and TRBJ2-4 for the parts outside the CDR3, the full variable domain is GAGVSQSPSNKVTEKGKDVELRCDPISGHTALYWYRQSLGQGLEFLIYFQGNSAPDKSGLPSDRFSAERTGGSVSTLTIQRTQQEDSAVYLCASSLGQVAKNIQYFGAGTRLSVL.

V gene TRBV6-1 combines with J gene TRBJ1-3; no reliable D call. The V gene's germline CDR1 is MNHNS and CDR2 SASEGT. V was trimmed by 2 bases and J by 9 bases, leaving 8 bases between them. This CDR3 is 12 amino acids long. The CDR3 bases are TGTGCCAGCAGTGAACGGGGTAGCACCATATATTTT. Translation gives CASSERGSTIYF.

V usage is TRBV7-2 and J usage is TRBJ1-2, with D tentatively TRBD1 (5 bases). V was shortened by 3 bases and J by 8 bases, with 16 bases between the two germline ends. Germline CDR1 SGHTA, CDR2 FQGNSA. There are 14 residues in the CDR3. CDR3 region: CASSFLWDPYGYTF. In DNA, the CDR3 is TGTGCCAGCAGCTTCCTATGGGACCCCTACGGCTACACCTTC.

This clone was picked up a small number of times. This chain uses TRBV7-2 with TRBJ1-5, with TRBD1 as a possible D gene (5 bases). The V and J ends lost 5 bases and 3 bases respectively, with 11 bases between them. Per germline, CDR1 SGHTA and CDR2 FQGNSA. The CDR3 is made up of 14 amino acids. DNA of the CDR3: TGTGCCAGCAGCCTGGGGACCTTCAATCAGCCCCAGCATTTT. Its protein product is CASSLGTFNQPQHF.

The CDR3 DNA sequence: TGCGCCAGCAGTAGAAACAGCGGGACGAACTTAGAGCAGTACTTC. It encodes CASSRNSGTNLEQYF. The chain recombines TRBV5-1 with TRBJ2-7; TRBD2 matches at 7 bases. The CDR3 is made up of 15 amino acids. The junction had 15 bases not matched to a gene; V was cut back by 5 bases and J by 7 bases. CDR1 SGHRS and CDR2 YFSETQ come from the germline V gene.

The chain couples TRBV7-7 to TRBJ2-5, with no clear D. The CDR3 has 13 amino acids. The V end lost 3 bases, the J end lost 3 bases, and 8 bases lay between the germline ends. CDR1 and CDR2 (germline): SSHAT, FNYEAQ (reference sequence). The CDR3 region is CASSFGPEETQYF. CDR3 DNA sequence: TGTGCCAGCAGCTTTGGGCCCGAAGAGACCCAGTACTTC.